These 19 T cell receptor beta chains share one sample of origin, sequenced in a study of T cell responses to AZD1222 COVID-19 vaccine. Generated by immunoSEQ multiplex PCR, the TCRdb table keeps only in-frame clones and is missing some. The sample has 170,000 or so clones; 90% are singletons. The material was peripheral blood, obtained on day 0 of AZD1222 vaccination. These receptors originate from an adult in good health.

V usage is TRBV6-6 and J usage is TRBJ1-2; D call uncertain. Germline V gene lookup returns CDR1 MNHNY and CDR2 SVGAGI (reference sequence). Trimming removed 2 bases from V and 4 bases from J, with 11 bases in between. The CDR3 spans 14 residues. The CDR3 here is CASSYPEGSYGYTF. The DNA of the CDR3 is TGTGCCAGCAGTTACCCGGAGGGATCCTATGGCTACACCTTC.

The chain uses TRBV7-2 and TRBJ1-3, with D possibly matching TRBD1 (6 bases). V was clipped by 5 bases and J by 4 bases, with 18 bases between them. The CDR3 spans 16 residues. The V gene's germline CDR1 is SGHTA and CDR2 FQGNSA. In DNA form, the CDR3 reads TGTGCCAGCAGCACATATTGGGGGGCAGAGGGAAACACCATATATTTT. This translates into CASSTYWGAEGNTIYF.

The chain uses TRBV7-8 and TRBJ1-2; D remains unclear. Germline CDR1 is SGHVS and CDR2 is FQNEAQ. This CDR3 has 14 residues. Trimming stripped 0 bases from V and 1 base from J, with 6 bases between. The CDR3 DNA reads TGTGCCAGCAGCTTAGCTACAGTTAACTATGGCTACACCTTC. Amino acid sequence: CASSLATVNYGYTF.

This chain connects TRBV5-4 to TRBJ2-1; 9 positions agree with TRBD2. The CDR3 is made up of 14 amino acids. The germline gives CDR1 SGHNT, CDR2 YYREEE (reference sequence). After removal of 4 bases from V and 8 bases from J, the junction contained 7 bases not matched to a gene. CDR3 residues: CASSLAGPYYEQFF. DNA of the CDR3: TGTGCCAGCAGCCTAGCGGGACCGTACTATGAGCAGTTCTTC.

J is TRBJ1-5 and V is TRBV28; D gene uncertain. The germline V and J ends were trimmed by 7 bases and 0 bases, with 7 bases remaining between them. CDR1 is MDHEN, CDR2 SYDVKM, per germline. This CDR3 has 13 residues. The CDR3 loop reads CASTIPSNQPQHF. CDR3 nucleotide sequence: TGTGCCAGCACCATCCCTAGCAATCAGCCCCAGCATTTT.

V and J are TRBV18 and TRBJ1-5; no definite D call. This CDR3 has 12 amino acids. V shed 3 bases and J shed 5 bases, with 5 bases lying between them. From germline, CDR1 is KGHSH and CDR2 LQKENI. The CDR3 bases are TGTGCCAGCTCACCCTACGATCAGCCCCAGCATTTT. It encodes CASSPYDQPQHF.

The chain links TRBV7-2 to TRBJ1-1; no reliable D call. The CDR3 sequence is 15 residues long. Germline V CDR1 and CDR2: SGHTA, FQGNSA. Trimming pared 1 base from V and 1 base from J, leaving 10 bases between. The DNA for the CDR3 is TGTGCCAGCAGCTTAGTCGAGACAACGAACACTGAAGCTTTCTTT. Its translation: CASSLVETTNTEAFF. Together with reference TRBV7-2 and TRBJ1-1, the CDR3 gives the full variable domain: GAGVSQSPSNKVTEKGKDVELRCDPISGHTALYWYRQSLGQGLEFLIYFQGNSAPDKSGLPSDRFSAERTGGSVSTLTIQRTQQEDSAVYLCASSLVETTNTEAFFGQGTRLTVV.

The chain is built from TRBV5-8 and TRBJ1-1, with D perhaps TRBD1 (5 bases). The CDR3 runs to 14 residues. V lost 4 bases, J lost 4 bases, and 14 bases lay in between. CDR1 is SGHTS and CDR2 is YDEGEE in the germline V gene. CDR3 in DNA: TGTGCCAGCAGCAGGTCCGGGGGAGGCACTGAAGCTTTCTTT. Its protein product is CASSRSGGGTEAFF.

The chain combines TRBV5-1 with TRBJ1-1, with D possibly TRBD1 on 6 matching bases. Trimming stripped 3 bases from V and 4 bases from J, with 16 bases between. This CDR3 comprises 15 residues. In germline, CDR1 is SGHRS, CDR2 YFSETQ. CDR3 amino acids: CASSWETGRITEAFF. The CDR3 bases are TGCGCCAGCAGCTGGGAAACAGGGCGGATCACTGAAGCTTTCTTT.

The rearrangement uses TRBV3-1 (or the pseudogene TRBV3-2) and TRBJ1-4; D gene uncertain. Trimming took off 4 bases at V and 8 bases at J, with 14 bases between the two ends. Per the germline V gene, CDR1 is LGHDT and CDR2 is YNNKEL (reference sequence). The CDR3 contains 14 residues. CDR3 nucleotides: TGTGCCAGCAGCCGCGATACGGGAGCAGAAAAACTGTTTTTT. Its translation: CASSRDTGAEKLFF.

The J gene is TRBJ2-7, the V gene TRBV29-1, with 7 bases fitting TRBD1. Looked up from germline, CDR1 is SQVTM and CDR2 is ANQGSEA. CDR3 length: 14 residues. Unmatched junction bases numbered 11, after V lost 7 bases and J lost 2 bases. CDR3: CSAWDSFVTYEQYF. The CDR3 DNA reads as TGCAGCGCATGGGACAGCTTCGTAACCTACGAGCAGTACTTC.

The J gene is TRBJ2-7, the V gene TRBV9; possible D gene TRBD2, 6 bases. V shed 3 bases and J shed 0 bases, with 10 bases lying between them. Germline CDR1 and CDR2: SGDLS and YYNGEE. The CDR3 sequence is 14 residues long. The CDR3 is CASSATSSSYEQYF. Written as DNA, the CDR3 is TGTGCCAGCAGCGCAACTAGCTCCTCCTACGAGCAGTACTTC.

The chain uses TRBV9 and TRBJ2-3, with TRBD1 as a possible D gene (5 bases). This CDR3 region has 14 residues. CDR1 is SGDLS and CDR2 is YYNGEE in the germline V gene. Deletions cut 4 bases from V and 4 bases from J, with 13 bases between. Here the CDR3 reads CASSLGADADTQYF. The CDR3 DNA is TGTGCCAGCAGCCTAGGGGCAGACGCAGATACGCAGTATTTT.

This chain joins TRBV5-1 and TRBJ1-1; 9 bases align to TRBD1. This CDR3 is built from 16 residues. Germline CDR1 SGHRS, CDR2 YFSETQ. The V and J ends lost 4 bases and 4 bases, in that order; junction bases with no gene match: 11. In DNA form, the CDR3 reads TGCGCCAGCAGCCGGGGACAGGGCCTTGATGGCACTGAAGCTTTCTTT. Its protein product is CASSRGQGLDGTEAFF.

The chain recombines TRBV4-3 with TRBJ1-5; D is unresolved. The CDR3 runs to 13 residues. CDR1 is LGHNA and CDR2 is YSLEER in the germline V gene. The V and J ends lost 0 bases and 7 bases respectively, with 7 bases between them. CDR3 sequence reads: CASSQEPRQPQHF. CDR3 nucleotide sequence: TGCGCCAGCAGCCAAGAGCCGCGCCAGCCCCAGCATTTT.

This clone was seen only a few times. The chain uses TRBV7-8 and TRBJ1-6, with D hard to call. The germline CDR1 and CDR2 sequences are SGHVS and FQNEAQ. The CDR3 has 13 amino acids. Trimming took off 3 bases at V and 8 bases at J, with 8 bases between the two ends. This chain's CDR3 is CASSFGSDSPLHF. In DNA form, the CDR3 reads TGTGCCAGCAGCTTTGGATCCGATTCACCCCTCCACTTT.

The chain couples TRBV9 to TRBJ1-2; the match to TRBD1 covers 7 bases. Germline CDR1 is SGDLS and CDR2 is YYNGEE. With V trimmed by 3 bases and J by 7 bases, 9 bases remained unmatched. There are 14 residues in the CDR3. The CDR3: CASSATQGMSGYTF. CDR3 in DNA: TGTGCCAGCAGCGCCACACAGGGGATGTCTGGCTACACCTTC. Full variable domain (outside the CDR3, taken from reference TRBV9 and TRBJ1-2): DSGVTQTPKHLITATGQRVTLRCSPRSGDLSVYWYQQSLDQGLQFLIQYYNGEERAKGNILERFSAQQFPDLHSELNLSSLELGDSALYFCASSATQGMSGYTFGSGTRLTVV.

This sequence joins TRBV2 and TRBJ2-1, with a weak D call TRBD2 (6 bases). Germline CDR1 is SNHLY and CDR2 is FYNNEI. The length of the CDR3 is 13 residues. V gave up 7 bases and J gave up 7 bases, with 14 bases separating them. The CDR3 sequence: CASNTHGGNEQFF. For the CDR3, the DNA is TGTGCCAGCAACACACACGGGGGTAATGAGCAGTTCTTC.

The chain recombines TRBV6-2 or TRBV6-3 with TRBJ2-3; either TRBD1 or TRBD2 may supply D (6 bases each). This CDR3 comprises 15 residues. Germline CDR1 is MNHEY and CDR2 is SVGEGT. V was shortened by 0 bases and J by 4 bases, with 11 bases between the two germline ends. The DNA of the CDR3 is TGTGCCAGCAGTTACTCCGGGGGCCGTGCAGATACGCAGTATTTT. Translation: CASSYSGGRADTQYF.